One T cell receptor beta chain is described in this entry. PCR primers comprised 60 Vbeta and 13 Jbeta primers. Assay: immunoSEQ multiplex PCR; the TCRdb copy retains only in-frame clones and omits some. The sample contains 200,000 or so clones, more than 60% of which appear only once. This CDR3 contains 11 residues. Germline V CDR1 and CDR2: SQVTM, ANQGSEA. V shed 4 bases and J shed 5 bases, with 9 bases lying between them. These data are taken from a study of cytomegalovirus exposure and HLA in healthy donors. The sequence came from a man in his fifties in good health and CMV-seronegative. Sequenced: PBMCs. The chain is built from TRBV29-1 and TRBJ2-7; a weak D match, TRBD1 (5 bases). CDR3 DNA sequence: TGCAGCGTTGGGGGCCGGGACGAGCAGTACTTC. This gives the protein CSVGGRDEQYF.